This T cell receptor beta chain was sequenced for a study of naive and memory T cell subsets (dated by TCRdb to the late 2010s). Looking at the study overall: According to the figure summarizing the samples, there were around ten blood donors, 7 tuberculin skin test biopsies and 3 saline control biopsies. Usually PCR2 was run as a SYBR Green qPCR and stopped at a set threshold, although low-input samples could use end-point PCR (approximately 6 cycles) instead.

Library method: 5' RACE. The ligated cDNA was amplified in four rounds of PCR with nested alpha and beta constant region primers together with the SP2 primer. TCR RNA was reverse transcribed with SuperScript IV using alpha and beta constant region primers for the blood and skin samples. An oligonucleotide carrying the Illumina SP2 primer and a UMI was ligated to the 3' end of the cDNA by means of T4 RNA ligase 1. The 12-nucleotide UMI consisted of two random hexamers with an eight-base spacer between the hexamers to prevent hairpin formation. From the second PCR onward, TCR alpha and beta chain libraries were processed separately and dual indexed for multiplexing. After pooling, the indexed libraries were analyzed by capillary electrophoresis and sequenced on either an Illumina MiSeq or NextSeq. Libraries were spiked with PhiX DNA at about 4.5-7.5% so that base diversity was increased and cluster recognition was improved. Per the original workflow: Demultiplexor took UMIs from read 2, joined the UMIs to the TCR sequence from read 1, and separated reads according to sample indices. V and J genes and V-J junctions were identified by Decombinator, and each TCR was assigned a five-part identifier that included V and J deletions. Collapsinator used UMIs to correct sequencing errors and PCR amplification heterogeneity, yielding UMI-based abundance per TCR. CDR3Translator converted identifiers to nucleotide sequence, translated to amino acids, and extracted CDR3 regions using terminal motifs. After normalization to the amount of input RNA, error-corrected alpha and beta TCR counts from blood and skin were compared. The raw public data were reprocessed by TCRdb itself: fastp quality trimming at Q25, MiXCR clonotype calling, in-frame beta chains only. One record per CDR3 amino acid sequence lists the most common genes and DNA. Clone size and V and J calls follow TCRdb, not the original study. This sample lists 55,000 to 70,000 distinct CDR3 sequences; around 8% were detected once. 9.8% of the sample rests with the top ten.

Broader findings and caveats from the paper: The RNA-based method was acknowledged to be potentially sensitive to changes in TCR transcripts with T cell activation and differentiation.

CDR1 and CDR2, per the germline V gene (reference sequence), are LNHDA and SQIVND. The CDR3, from cysteine to phenylalanine, totals 15 residues. The retained sequence is limited to the CDR3, 45 bases, with the frame set at the first base. V gives up 1 base and J gives up 8 bases, and the segment between their germline ends measures 17 bases. This clonotype was counted between two and nine times. Its antigen is still unknown. The record has no base qualities; no much larger clone is one base away. A robust, sensitive protocol for the amplification, sequencing and analysis of TCRs was described in the study, in which 3' ligation of a UMI-containing oligonucleotide to TCR cDNA was used. For whole blood analysis, 2.5 to 3 ml of peripheral blood was collected from healthy adult volunteers into Tempus tubes, and RNA was extracted following the manufacturer's instructions. Total RNA was treated with RQ1 DNase, without cell sorting, prior to reverse transcription, with an input of about 1 to 1000 ng being targeted. Skin biopsy and whole blood libraries were made to test pipeline robustness in samples where T cells form a minority population.

The chain is encoded by TRBV19 joined to TRBJ1-2; there is no confident call for the D gene. The receptor was isolated from a female donor in good health. CDR3 region: CASSIVGSSREGYTF. The bases read TGTGCCAGTAGTATAGTTGGTTCGTCTCGGGAAGGCTACACCTTC.